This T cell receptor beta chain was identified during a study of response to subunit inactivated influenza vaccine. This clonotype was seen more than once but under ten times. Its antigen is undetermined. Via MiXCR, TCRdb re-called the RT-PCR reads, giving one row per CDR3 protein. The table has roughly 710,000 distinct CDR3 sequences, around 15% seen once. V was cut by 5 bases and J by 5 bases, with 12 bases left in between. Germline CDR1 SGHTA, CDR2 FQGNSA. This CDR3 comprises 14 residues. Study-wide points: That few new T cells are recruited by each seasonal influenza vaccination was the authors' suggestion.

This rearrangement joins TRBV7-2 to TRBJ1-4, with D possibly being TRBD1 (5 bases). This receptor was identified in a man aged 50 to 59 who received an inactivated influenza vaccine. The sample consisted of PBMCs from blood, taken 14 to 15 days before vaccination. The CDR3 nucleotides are TGTGCCAGCAGCCCACAGGTTACGAATGAAAAACTGTTTTTT. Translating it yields CASSPQVTNEKLFF.